A selection of T cell receptor beta chains follows, all from one sample in a study of cytomegalovirus exposure and HLA in healthy donors. Measured with immunoSEQ multiplex PCR; TCRdb has only the in-frame clones, and not every one. The sample includes 200,000 or so clones, about 79% of them seen just once. Sequencing was carried out using PBMCs. Receptor source: a boy between 2 and 10 years old in good health and CMV-seronegative. Both conserved end residues are part of each CDR3. A D gene is named only where the DNA matches it firmly. Clone size, where shown, is once, few, many, or a class for clones that have expanded.

TRBV5-4	NA	NA	TRBJ2-5	TGTGCCAGCAGCTTGGGGCTAGCGGAGACCCAGTACTTC	CASSLGLAETQYF
TRBV7-9	once	TRBD2	TRBJ2-5	TGTTCCAGCAGCCCGTCTAGCGGGGGGCCCCAGTACTTC	CSSSPSSGGPQYF
TRBV4-3	few	NA	TRBJ1-1	TGCGCCAGCAGCCAAGATTCGCAGGTCTGGACTGAAGCTTTCTTT	CASSQDSQVWTEAFF
TRBV9	NA	TRBD1	TRBJ1-6	TGTGCCAGCAGCGTAGCCCAGGGGGATTCACCCCTCCACTTT	CASSVAQGDSPLHF
TRBV5-6	NA	NA	TRBJ1-3	TGTGCCAGCAGCATCGGAGGAACTGGAAACACCATATATTTT	CASSIGGTGNTIYF
TRBV19	NA	NA	TRBJ2-5	TGTGCCAGTAGTAACACACTAGAACAGTACTTC	CASSNTLEQYF
TRBV5-1	NA	TRBD1	TRBJ1-2	TGCGCCAGCAGCTTGGGACAGGGACCTAATTCCGGCTACACCTTC	CASSLGQGPNSGYTF
TRBV5-1	few	TRBD2	TRBJ2-6	TGCGCCAGCAGCGTACTAGCGGGATTCTCTGGGGCCAACGTCCTGACTTTC	CASSVLAGFSGANVLTF
TRBV7-2	once	NA	TRBJ2-3	TGTGCCAGCAGCTATAGCGCAGATACGCAGTATTTT	CASSYSADTQYF
TRBV4-3	NA	TRBD2	TRBJ2-3	TGCGCCAGCAGCCAAATCGCGGGGGAAGATACGCAGTATTTT	CASSQIAGEDTQYF
TRBV15	NA	NA	TRBJ1-2	TGTGCCACCAGCAGCGATCCCAGGGCTTACTATGGCTACACCTTC	CATSSDPRAYYGYTF
TRBV7-8	few	TRBD1	TRBJ1-2	TGTGCCAGCAGCCAAGGACAGGCCTACTATGGCTACACCTTC	CASSQGQAYYGYTF
TRBV7-6	few	NA	TRBJ2-7	TGTGCCAGCAGCTTATGGGGGCAGACCTACGAGCAGTACTTC	CASSLWGQTYEQYF
TRBV7-9	few	NA	TRBJ2-3	TGTGCCAGCAGCTTAGTACCTAGCGGCACAGATACGCAGTATTTT	CASSLVPSGTDTQYF
TRBV4-3	NA	TRBD2	TRBJ2-1	TGCGCCAGCAGCCAAGTCGCGGGGGTCTCCTACAATGAGCAGTTCTTC	CASSQVAGVSYNEQFF
TRBV27	few	TRBD1	TRBJ1-6	TGTGCCAGCTCCGAAACTGCCGGACAGGGGAGAACCTCCTATAATTCACCCCTCCACTTT	CASSETAGQGRTSYNSPLHF
TRBV4-3	NA	TRBD1	TRBJ1-1	TGCGCCAGCAGCCCCCGGGACAGGGGGATGGCTGAAGCTTTCTTT	CASSPRDRGMAEAFF
TRBV7-7	NA	TRBD1	TRBJ2-5	TGTGCTAGCAGTAAGGGACAGGGAGAGACCCAGTACTTC	CASSKGQGETQYF
TRBV5-1	NA	TRBD1	TRBJ1-4	TGCGCCAGCACCGTGACAGGGGGCGATGAAAAACTGTTTTTT	CASTVTGGDEKLFF
TRBV10-3	few	NA	TRBJ2-7	TGTGCCCCGGGACGGGGGGCAGGCTGGGAGCAGTACTTC	CAPGRGAGWEQYF
TRBV6-1	few	NA	TRBJ1-1	TGTGCCTCGCGGACAAAGGGGAACACTGAAGCTTTCTTT	CASRTKGNTEAFF
TRBV9	NA	TRBD1	TRBJ1-6	TGTGCCAGCAGCCAGACAGGGTCCGACTTTAATTCACCCCTCCACTTT	CASSQTGSDFNSPLHF